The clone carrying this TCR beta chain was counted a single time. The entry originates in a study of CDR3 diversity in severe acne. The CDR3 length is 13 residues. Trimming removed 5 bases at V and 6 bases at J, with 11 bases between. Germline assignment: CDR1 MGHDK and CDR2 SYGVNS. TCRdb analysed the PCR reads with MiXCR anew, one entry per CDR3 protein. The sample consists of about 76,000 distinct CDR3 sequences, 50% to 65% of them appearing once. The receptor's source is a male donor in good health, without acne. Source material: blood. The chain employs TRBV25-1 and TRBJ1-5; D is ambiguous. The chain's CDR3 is CASSHVKGQPQHF. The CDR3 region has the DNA TGTGCCAGCAGTCACGTAAAGGGTCAGCCCCAGCATTTT.